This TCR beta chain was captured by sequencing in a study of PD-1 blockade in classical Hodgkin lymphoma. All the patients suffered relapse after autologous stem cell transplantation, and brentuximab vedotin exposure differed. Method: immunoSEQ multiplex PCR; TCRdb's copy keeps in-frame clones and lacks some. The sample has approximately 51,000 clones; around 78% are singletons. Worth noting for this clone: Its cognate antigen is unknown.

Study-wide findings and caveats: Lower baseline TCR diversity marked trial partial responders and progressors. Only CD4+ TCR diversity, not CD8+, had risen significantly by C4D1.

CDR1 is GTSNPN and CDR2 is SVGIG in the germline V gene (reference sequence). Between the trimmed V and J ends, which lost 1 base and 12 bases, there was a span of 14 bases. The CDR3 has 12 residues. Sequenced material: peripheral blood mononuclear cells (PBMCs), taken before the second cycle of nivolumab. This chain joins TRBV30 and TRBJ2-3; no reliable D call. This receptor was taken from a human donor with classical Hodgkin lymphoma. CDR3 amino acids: CAWSETAIGQYF. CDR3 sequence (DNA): TGTGCCTGGAGTGAAACCGCCATAGGCCAGTATTTT.